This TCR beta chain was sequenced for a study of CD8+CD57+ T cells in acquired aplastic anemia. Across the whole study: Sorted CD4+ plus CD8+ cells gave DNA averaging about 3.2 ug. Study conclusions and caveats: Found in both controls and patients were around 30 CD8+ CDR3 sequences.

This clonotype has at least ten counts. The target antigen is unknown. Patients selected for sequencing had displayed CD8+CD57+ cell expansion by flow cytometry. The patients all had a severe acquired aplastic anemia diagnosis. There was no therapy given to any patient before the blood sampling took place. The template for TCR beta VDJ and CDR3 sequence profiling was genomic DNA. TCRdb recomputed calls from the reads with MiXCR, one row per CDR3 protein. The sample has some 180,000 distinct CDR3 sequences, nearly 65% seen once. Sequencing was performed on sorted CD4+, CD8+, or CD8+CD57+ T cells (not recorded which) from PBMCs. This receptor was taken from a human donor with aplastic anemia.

The CDR3 coding sequence is TGTGCCAGCAGCCAATTCCCGACAGGGTCTCCGGGAAACACTGAAGCTTTCTTT. As protein: CASSQFPTGSPGNTEAFF. The rearrangement joins TRBV14 to TRBJ1-1, with 7 bases that match TRBD1. Trimming cost V 2 bases and J 2 bases; bases outside gene matches: 14. The germline gives CDR1 SGHDN, CDR2 FVKESK. This CDR3 spans 18 amino acids. Complete variable domain (other parts from reference TRBV14 and TRBJ1-1): EAGVTQFPSHSVIEKGQTVTLRCDPISGHDNLYWYRRVMGKEIKFLLHFVKESKQDESGMPNNRFLAERTGGTYSTLKVQPAELEDSGVYFCASSQFPTGSPGNTEAFFGQGTRLTVV.